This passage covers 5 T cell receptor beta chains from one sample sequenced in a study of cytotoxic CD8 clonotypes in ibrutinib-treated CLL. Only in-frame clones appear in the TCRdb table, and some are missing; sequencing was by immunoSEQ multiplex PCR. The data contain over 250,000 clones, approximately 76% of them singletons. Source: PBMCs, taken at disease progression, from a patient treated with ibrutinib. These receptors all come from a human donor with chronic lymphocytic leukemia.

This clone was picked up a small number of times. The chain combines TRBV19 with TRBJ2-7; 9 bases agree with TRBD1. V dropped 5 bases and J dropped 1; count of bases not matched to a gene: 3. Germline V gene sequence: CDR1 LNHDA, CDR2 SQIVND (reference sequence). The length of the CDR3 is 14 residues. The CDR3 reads CASSAGQGSYEQYF. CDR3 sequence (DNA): TGTGCCAGTAGTGCGGGACAGGGATCCTACGAGCAGTACTTC.

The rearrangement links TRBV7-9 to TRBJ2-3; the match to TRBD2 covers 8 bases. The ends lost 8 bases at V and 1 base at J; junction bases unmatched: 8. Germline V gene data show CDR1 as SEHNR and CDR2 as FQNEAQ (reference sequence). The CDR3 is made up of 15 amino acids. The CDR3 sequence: CASEKRGLGTDTQYF. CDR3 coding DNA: TGTGCCAGCGAGAAGAGGGGACTAGGCACAGATACGCAGTATTTT.

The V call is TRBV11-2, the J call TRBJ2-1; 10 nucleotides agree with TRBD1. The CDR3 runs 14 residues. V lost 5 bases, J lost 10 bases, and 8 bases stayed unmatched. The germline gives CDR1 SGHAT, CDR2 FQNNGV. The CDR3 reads CASSPGQGVAEQFF. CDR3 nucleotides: TGTGCCAGCAGCCCCGGACAGGGGGTTGCGGAGCAGTTCTTC.

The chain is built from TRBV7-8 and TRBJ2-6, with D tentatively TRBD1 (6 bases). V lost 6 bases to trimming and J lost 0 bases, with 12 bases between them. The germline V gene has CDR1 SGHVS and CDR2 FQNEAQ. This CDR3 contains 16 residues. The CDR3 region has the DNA TGTGCCAGCAGACGGCAGGGGCCCTCTGGGGCCAACGTCCTGACTTTC. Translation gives CASRRQGPSGANVLTF. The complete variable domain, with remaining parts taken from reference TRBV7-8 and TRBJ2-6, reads GAGVSQSPRYKVAKRGQDVALRCDPISGHVSLFWYQQALGQGPEFLTYFQNEAQLDKSGLPSDRFFAERPEGSVSTLKIQRTQQEDSAVYLCASRRQGPSGANVLTFGAGSRLTVL.

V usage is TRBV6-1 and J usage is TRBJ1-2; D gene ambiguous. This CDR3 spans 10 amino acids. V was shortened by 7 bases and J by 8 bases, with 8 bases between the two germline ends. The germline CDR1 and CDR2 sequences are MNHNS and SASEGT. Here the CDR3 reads CASNPSGYTF. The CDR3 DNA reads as TGTGCCAGCAATCCGTCCGGCTACACCTTC.